The clone carrying this T cell receptor beta chain is medium-sized in the sample. Antigen: not known. The data were obtained in a study of cytomegalovirus exposure and HLA in healthy donors. Whole-study context: Earlier, approximately 180 million T cells were analyzed, and more than 100 million unique TCR beta sequences were found among them.

A multiplex PCR was run with 60 Vbeta primers and 13 Jbeta primers. How the authors handled the data: Among the unique TCR beta chains that a later analysis counted, about 84 million in all, around 11 million were shared. Repertoires were generated with immunoSEQ multiplex PCR, while TCRdb's copy carries only in-frame clones and drops some. V and J calls and clone size are given by that table; D and trimming were obtained from the DNA. The sample lists approximately 110,000 clones, roughly three quarters occurring once. Whole-study results and caveats: In vitro confirmation showed a few CMV-associated chains to be CMV antigen specific. One cluster of highly shared sequence variants probably arose as a sequencing artifact.

This CDR3 is built from 15 residues. Per the germline V gene, CDR1 is SGHNT and CDR2 is YENEEA. V lost 5 bases and J 0 bases, leaving 11 bases between the germline ends. V is TRBV11-3 and J is TRBJ2-1; tentative D call: TRBD2 (6 bases). The TCR originated in a man aged 25-45 years in good health and CMV-seronegative. The sequenced material came from PBMCs. This CDR3 is CASSGTGLSYNEQFF. The CDR3 DNA is TGTGCCAGCAGCGGGACTGGGCTCTCCTACAATGAGCAGTTCTTC. Supplemented by reference TRBV11-3 and TRBJ2-1, the full variable domain reads EAGVVQSPRYKIIEKKQPVAFWCNPISGHNTLYWYLQNLGQGPELLIRYENEEAVDDSQLPKDRFSAERLKGVDSTLKIQPAELGDSAVYLCASSGTGLSYNEQFFGPGTRLTVL.